There are many counts of the clone carrying this TCR beta chain. The antigen is undetermined. TCRdb re-analysed the 5' RACE reads in MiXCR, keeping a single row per CDR3 protein. This sample yields about 520,000 distinct CDR3 sequences, of which roughly a fifth are seen a single time; approximately 0.95% belongs to the top ten. This sample was included in a study of identical twins. Trimming shortened V by 3 bases and J by 4 bases, and 6 bases separated the two germline ends. The CDR3 contains 12 residues. Study-wide points: Abundant beta clonotypes from cord blood had fewer insertions, unlike memory repertoires, which showed none.

The same sample was also studied in work on T cells expressing NK-cell markers.

The sequencing sample was made of CD4+ T cells sorted from blood. The gene calls are TRBV12-3 or TRBV12-4 and TRBJ1-1; D ambiguous. This sequence originates from a woman aged 18-29 years in good health. The CDR3 region has the DNA TGTGCCAGCAGTTTTAGGACCACTGAAGCTTTCTTT. This codes for CASSFRTTEAFF.